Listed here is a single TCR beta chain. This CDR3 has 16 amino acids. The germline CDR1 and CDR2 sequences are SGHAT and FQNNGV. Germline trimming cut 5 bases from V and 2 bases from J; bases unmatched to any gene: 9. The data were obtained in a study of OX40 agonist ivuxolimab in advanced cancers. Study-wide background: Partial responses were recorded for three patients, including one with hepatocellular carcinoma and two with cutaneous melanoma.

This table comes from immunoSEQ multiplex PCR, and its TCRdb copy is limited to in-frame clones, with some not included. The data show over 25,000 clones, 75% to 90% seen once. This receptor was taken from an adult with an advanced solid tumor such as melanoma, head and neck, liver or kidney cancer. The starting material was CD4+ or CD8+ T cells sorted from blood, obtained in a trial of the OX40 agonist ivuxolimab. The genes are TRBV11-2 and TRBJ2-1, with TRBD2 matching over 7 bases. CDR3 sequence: CASSHGASGTYNEQFF. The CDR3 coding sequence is TGTGCCAGCAGCCATGGGGCTAGCGGTACCTACAATGAGCAGTTCTTC. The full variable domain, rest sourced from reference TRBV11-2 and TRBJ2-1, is EAGVAQSPRYKIIEKRQSVAFWCNPISGHATLYWYQQILGQGPKLLIQFQNNGVVDDSQLPKDRFSAERLKGVDSTLKIQPAKLEDSAVYLCASSHGASGTYNEQFFGPGTRLTVL.